This TCR beta chain is from a study of regulatory T cells in long-lasting Graves disease. To make TCR beta libraries, researchers used iRepertoire HTBI primers and Arm-PCR of CDR3 regions. TCRdb reanalysed the multiplex PCR reads using MiXCR and keeps one entry per CDR3 protein. The data contain about 470,000 distinct CDR3 sequences, under 15% of them singletons. The time point: newly diagnosed GD, antithyroid drugs for less than 3 months. Construction of the TCR library relied on RNA isolated from PBMCs. Trimming pared 5 bases from V and 6 bases from J, leaving 11 bases between. CDR1 MNHEY and CDR2 SVGEGT come from the germline V gene. The CDR3 totals 14 residues. This clonotype appeared many times. The data also belong to a second study, concerning T cells in Graves' hyperthyroidism and ophthalmopathy. That source adds: Uncontrolled infection, other autoimmune disease, pregnancy and lactation each barred patients from inclusion. A model using 13 V-J features told ophthalmopathy apart from stable hyperthyroidism.

The chain employs TRBV6-2 or TRBV6-3 and TRBJ2-6; a possible D gene is TRBD2 (6 bases). Sequenced material: peripheral blood mononuclear cells (PBMCs), taken at new diagnosis, from a patient treated with antithyroid drugs. This TCR was recovered from a woman younger than 45 with Graves disease. CDR3 coding DNA: TGTGCCAGCAGTGGCGGGGAGGAGGCCAACGTCCTGACTTTC. This translates into CASSGGEEANVLTF.